Listed below are T cell receptor beta chains from one sample, sequenced in a study of beta chain features in type 1 diabetes. This table comes from immunoSEQ multiplex PCR, and its TCRdb copy is limited to in-frame clones, with some not included. The table shows 360,000 or so clones, with around a fifth occurring only once. Sequenced input: naive CD4+ T cells from blood. These receptors were obtained from a young woman in good health. The CDR3 runs from the conserved cysteine through the conserved F or W. The order of the fields is CDR3 DNA, CDR3 protein, D gene, J gene, clone size, V gene. D genes are given only for firm matches. Size tells how often a clone was seen (once, few, many) or the class of an expanded clone, and some rows leave it out.

cdr3_nt: TGTGCCAGCAGCCTCGGGACTCCGTACAATGAGCAGTTCTTC
cdr3_aa: CASSLGTPYNEQFF
d_call: -
j_call: TRBJ2-1
clone_size: -
v_call: TRBV7-8

cdr3_nt: TGTGCCAGCTCACCGACAAGTCAGGGCCATGGCTACACCTTC
cdr3_aa: CASSPTSQGHGYTF
d_call: -
j_call: TRBJ1-2
clone_size: -
v_call: TRBV18

cdr3_nt: TGTGCCTGGAGTCTTCTAGCGGGAGTCCACAATGAGCAGTTCTTC
cdr3_aa: CAWSLLAGVHNEQFF
d_call: TRBD2
j_call: TRBJ2-1
clone_size: few
v_call: TRBV30

cdr3_nt: TGTGCCATCAGTGACCTCGACAGGCGACGGGATACGCAGTATTTT
cdr3_aa: CAISDLDRRRDTQYF
d_call: -
j_call: TRBJ2-3
clone_size: few
v_call: TRBV10-3

cdr3_nt: TGCGCCAGCAGCCGGCAGGGGTTGGGGACTGAAGCTTTCTTT
cdr3_aa: CASSRQGLGTEAFF
d_call: -
j_call: TRBJ1-1
clone_size: -
v_call: TRBV5-1

cdr3_nt: TGTGCCTGGGCGGGACAGGCCACCGGGGAGCTGTTTTTT
cdr3_aa: CAWAGQATGELFF
d_call: TRBD1
j_call: TRBJ2-2
clone_size: -
v_call: TRBV30

cdr3_nt: TGTGCCAGCAGTCTAACCGGGGGGGCGAACACCGGGGAGCTGTTTTTT
cdr3_aa: CASSLTGGANTGELFF
d_call: TRBD2
j_call: TRBJ2-2
clone_size: -
v_call: TRBV27

cdr3_nt: TGTGCCACCAGCAGAGATCAGAACAGGATGAACACTGAAGCTTTCTTT
cdr3_aa: CATSRDQNRMNTEAFF
d_call: -
j_call: TRBJ1-1
clone_size: -
v_call: TRBV15

cdr3_nt: TGTGCCAGCAGCGTAGGGCTAGCGGAACGAGAGACCCAGTACTTC
cdr3_aa: CASSVGLAERETQYF
d_call: TRBD2
j_call: TRBJ2-5
clone_size: -
v_call: TRBV9

cdr3_nt: TGTGCCAGCAGTTTCAGGGGCGCAGATACGCAGTATTTT
cdr3_aa: CASSFRGADTQYF
d_call: -
j_call: TRBJ2-3
clone_size: -
v_call: TRBV9

cdr3_nt: TGCGCCAGCAGCCAAGTTACTAGCGGGAGGGCCGGAGGCACAGATACGCAGTATTTT
cdr3_aa: CASSQVTSGRAGGTDTQYF
d_call: TRBD2
j_call: TRBJ2-3
clone_size: few
v_call: TRBV4-1

cdr3_nt: TGTGCCAGCAGCCCAGTCGCTGAAAAACTGTTTTTT
cdr3_aa: CASSPVAEKLFF
d_call: -
j_call: TRBJ1-4
clone_size: once
v_call: TRBV6-5

cdr3_nt: TGTGCCACCAGCATCCCCAACTGGCGGGAGCAGTTCTTC
cdr3_aa: CATSIPNWREQFF
d_call: -
j_call: TRBJ2-1
clone_size: few
v_call: TRBV15

cdr3_nt: TGTGCCAGCAGCCGACAGGACAATGAGCAGTTCTTC
cdr3_aa: CASSRQDNEQFF
d_call: -
j_call: TRBJ2-1
clone_size: few
v_call: TRBV5-4

cdr3_nt: TGTGCCAGCAGCTTAGATACCGCGAGCTCCTACGAGCAGTACTTC
cdr3_aa: CASSLDTASSYEQYF
d_call: -
j_call: TRBJ2-7
clone_size: -
v_call: TRBV7-6

cdr3_nt: TGTGCCAGCAGCCAGTGGGTCTCGACGGGACTGTACTTC
cdr3_aa: CASSQWVSTGLYF
d_call: -
j_call: TRBJ2-5
clone_size: few
v_call: TRBV14

cdr3_nt: TGTGCCAGCAGCCCTCCTTCCTACGAGCAGTACTTC
cdr3_aa: CASSPPSYEQYF
d_call: -
j_call: TRBJ2-7
clone_size: -
v_call: TRBV7-2

cdr3_nt: TGTGCCAGCAGGACCACAGGGTTTGGGGGCTACACCTTC
cdr3_aa: CASRTTGFGGYTF
d_call: -
j_call: TRBJ1-2
clone_size: few
v_call: TRBV27

cdr3_nt: TGTGCCAGCAGTCCGACTAGAGGCAATGAGCAGTTCTTC
cdr3_aa: CASSPTRGNEQFF
d_call: -
j_call: TRBJ2-1
clone_size: -
v_call: TRBV2

cdr3_nt: TGTGCCACAAAGATTGGGACAGCAGCTAACTATGGCTACACCTTC
cdr3_aa: CATKIGTAANYGYTF
d_call: TRBD1
j_call: TRBJ1-2
clone_size: -
v_call: TRBV19

cdr3_nt: TGTGCCAGCAGCTTGGTGACAGGGTACAATGAGCAGTTCTTC
cdr3_aa: CASSLVTGYNEQFF
d_call: TRBD1
j_call: TRBJ2-1
clone_size: -
v_call: TRBV5-4

cdr3_nt: TGTGCCAGCAGCTTAATCTCCGGCTACACCTTC
cdr3_aa: CASSLISGYTF
d_call: -
j_call: TRBJ1-2
clone_size: -
v_call: TRBV7-2

cdr3_nt: TGTGCCTTTAGCGGGATGGACAGGGGCGGCGATGATGAGCAGTTCTTC
cdr3_aa: CAFSGMDRGGDDEQFF
d_call: -
j_call: TRBJ2-1
clone_size: -
v_call: TRBV30

cdr3_nt: TGTGCCTGGAGAGCGAAGGGGGCCAACGAGCAGTACTTC
cdr3_aa: CAWRAKGANEQYF
d_call: TRBD1
j_call: TRBJ2-7
clone_size: -
v_call: TRBV30

cdr3_nt: TGTGCCAGCAGCCTTCAGGGGGACTCGCTCTACGAGCAGTACTTC
cdr3_aa: CASSLQGDSLYEQYF
d_call: -
j_call: TRBJ2-7
clone_size: few
v_call: TRBV9